A selection of T cell receptor beta chains follows, all from one sample in a study of blood T cells in healthy people across ages. TCRdb ran MiXCR on the 5' RACE reads and lists one entry per CDR3 protein. The sample lists approximately 800,000 distinct CDR3 sequences, under 30% seen once, with around 3% in the top ten. The data were also submitted as part of a second study, on T cells of mothers and their children.

Material for sequencing was blood. These receptors were obtained from a boy aged 10-17 years in good health. The CDR3 runs from the conserved cysteine through the conserved F or W. Each record gives: D gene, clone size, V gene, J gene, CDR3 length, CDR3 DNA, CDR3 protein. The D gene is left open where the match is weak. Size values are once, few and many counts, or a class for expanded clones, and some rows have none.

D gene: .; clone size: .; V gene: TRBV28; J gene: TRBJ1-2; CDR3 length: 14; CDR3 DNA: TGTGCCAGCAGTTTAGGGAGGGGTCGGGATGGCTACACCTTC; CDR3 protein: CASSLGRGRDGYTF
D gene: TRBD2; clone size: few; V gene: TRBV13; J gene: TRBJ2-7; CDR3 length: 14; CDR3 DNA: TGTGCCAGCAGCGTACGGGGGGGTCCCTACGAGCAGTACTTC; CDR3 protein: CASSVRGGPYEQYF
D gene: .; clone size: few; V gene: TRBV18; J gene: TRBJ2-4; CDR3 length: 13; CDR3 DNA: TGTGCCAGCTCACCGGGACTTCGGGACATTCAGTACTTC; CDR3 protein: CASSPGLRDIQYF
D gene: TRBD1; clone size: .; V gene: TRBV7-9; J gene: TRBJ2-5; CDR3 length: 13; CDR3 DNA: TGTGCCAGCAGAATCGGACAGGGAGAGACCCAGTACTTC; CDR3 protein: CASRIGQGETQYF
D gene: .; clone size: .; V gene: TRBV9; J gene: TRBJ2-1; CDR3 length: 12; CDR3 DNA: TGTGCCAGCAGCGTAGACAGTGAGGAGCAGTTCTTC; CDR3 protein: CASSVDSEEQFF
D gene: .; clone size: .; V gene: TRBV29-1; J gene: TRBJ2-5; CDR3 length: 13; CDR3 DNA: TGCAGCGTTGGAGAAGGGGGACGGGAGACCCAGTACTTC; CDR3 protein: CSVGEGGRETQYF
D gene: .; clone size: few; V gene: TRBV7-6; J gene: TRBJ2-7; CDR3 length: 13; CDR3 DNA: TGTGCCAGCAGCGCACTACAGAATTACGAGCAGTACTTC; CDR3 protein: CASSALQNYEQYF
D gene: TRBD1; clone size: few; V gene: TRBV20-1; J gene: TRBJ2-5; CDR3 length: 15; CDR3 DNA: TGCAGTGCTGCGGACAGGGGTAACCTCCAAGAGACCCAGTACTTC; CDR3 protein: CSAADRGNLQETQYF
D gene: .; clone size: .; V gene: TRBV24-1; J gene: TRBJ2-1; CDR3 length: 11; CDR3 DNA: TGTGCCACCAAACAGGATAATGAGCAGTTCTTC; CDR3 protein: CATKQDNEQFF
D gene: .; clone size: .; V gene: TRBV20-1; J gene: TRBJ1-2; CDR3 length: 12; CDR3 DNA: TGCAGTGGCGGAGCAGGGGAGGTTGGCTACACCTTC; CDR3 protein: CSGGAGEVGYTF
D gene: TRBD2; clone size: few; V gene: TRBV27; J gene: TRBJ2-1; CDR3 length: 14; CDR3 DNA: TGTGCCAGCAGTATCGGGGGGATGAAAAATGAGCAGTTCTTC; CDR3 protein: CASSIGGMKNEQFF
D gene: .; clone size: few; V gene: TRBV11-2; J gene: TRBJ1-1; CDR3 length: 14; CDR3 DNA: TGTGCCAGCAGCGCATCGACAGGGAACACTGAAGCTTTCTTT; CDR3 protein: CASSASTGNTEAFF
D gene: TRBD1; clone size: .; V gene: TRBV6-2/TRBV6-3; J gene: TRBJ1-2; CDR3 length: 11; CDR3 DNA: TGTGCCAGCAACAGGGGGTATGGCTACACCTTC; CDR3 protein: CASNRGYGYTF
D gene: .; clone size: .; V gene: TRBV29-1; J gene: TRBJ1-2; CDR3 length: 13; CDR3 DNA: TGCAGCGCCTCGGACGGTACTAACTATGGCTACACCTTC; CDR3 protein: CSASDGTNYGYTF
D gene: .; clone size: few; V gene: TRBV20-1; J gene: TRBJ2-2; CDR3 length: 12; CDR3 DNA: TGCAGTGCTGGACGCAACACCGGGGAGCTGTTTTTT; CDR3 protein: CSAGRNTGELFF
D gene: .; clone size: few; V gene: TRBV29-1; J gene: TRBJ2-2; CDR3 length: 15; CDR3 DNA: TGCAGCGTCCACAAGGGGGGAACGAACACCGGGGAGCTGTTTTTT; CDR3 protein: CSVHKGGTNTGELFF
D gene: .; clone size: few; V gene: TRBV2; J gene: TRBJ2-7; CDR3 length: 14; CDR3 DNA: TGTGCCAGCAGTGACCGGACGGCTTACTACGAGCAGTACTTC; CDR3 protein: CASSDRTAYYEQYF
D gene: TRBD1; clone size: many; V gene: TRBV5-1; J gene: TRBJ2-5; CDR3 length: 15; CDR3 DNA: TGCGCCAGCAGCTTGGGGACAGGGGGCGAAGAGACCCAGTACTTC; CDR3 protein: CASSLGTGGEETQYF
D gene: TRBD2; clone size: once; V gene: TRBV29-1; J gene: TRBJ2-3; CDR3 length: 18; CDR3 DNA: TGCAGCGTTGAGGGGGCTAGCGGGAGAGAAGCTAGCACAGATACGCAGTATTTT; CDR3 protein: CSVEGASGREASTDTQYF
D gene: .; clone size: .; V gene: TRBV4-1; J gene: TRBJ2-5; CDR3 length: 15; CDR3 DNA: TGCGCCAGCAGCCAAAGGTGGACTGAAAAAGAGACCCAGTACTTC; CDR3 protein: CASSQRWTEKETQYF
D gene: .; clone size: few; V gene: TRBV10-3; J gene: TRBJ2-2; CDR3 length: 13; CDR3 DNA: TGTGCCATCACCCCGGACAGCCTCGGGGAGCTGTTTTTT; CDR3 protein: CAITPDSLGELFF